The clone carrying this TCR beta chain was detected once. This entry comes from a study of cytomegalovirus exposure and HLA in healthy donors. Germline-derived CDR1 and CDR2 are GTSNPN and SVGIG (reference sequence). Unmatched junction bases numbered 5, after V lost 3 bases and J lost 4 bases. This CDR3 is built from 13 residues. The PCR employed 60 Vbeta primers together with 13 Jbeta primers. The table came from immunoSEQ multiplex PCR; TCRdb's copy has only in-frame clones and leaves some out. The sample carries over 150,000 clones, approximately 79% recorded once. The source is a man between 60 and 75 years old in good health and CMV-seronegative. The V and J genes are TRBV30 and TRBJ1-2; 7 bases map to TRBD1. Source material: PBMCs. CDR3 coding DNA: TGTGCCTGGAGGTTGGGACAGACCTATGGCTACACCTTC. This sequence encodes CAWRLGQTYGYTF.